Following are 31 T cell receptor beta chains from one sample sequenced in a study of CD8 T cells in Susac syndrome. Roughly 0.45 to 1 ug RNA was reverse transcribed with random hexamers. TCRdb processed the immunoSEQ multiplex PCR reads anew with MiXCR; each CDR3 protein has one entry. The top ten clones hold around 0.16% of a sample with some 160,000 distinct CDR3 sequences, about 95% of them seen once. Sequenced material: CD8+ T cells from PBMCs. These receptors came from a human donor with multiple sclerosis.

The CDR3 DNA is TGCAGCGTTGAGGTCTCAAACGCTGAAGCTTTCTTT. As protein: CSVEVSNAEAFF. This chain uses TRBV29-1 with TRBJ1-1; no firm D call. The germline V gene encodes CDR1 SQVTM and CDR2 ANQGSEA. This CDR3 region has 12 residues. The ends were cut back, 3 bases at V and 6 bases at J, with 11 bases in the middle. Drawing the rest from reference TRBV29-1 and TRBJ1-1, the complete variable domain is SAVISQKPSRDICQRGTSLTIQCQVDSQVTMMFWYRQQPGQSLTLIATANQGSEATYESGFVIDKFPISRPNLTFSTLTVSNMSPEDSSIYLCSVEVSNAEAFFGQGTRLTVV.

The CDR3 reads CSARDLRTTGELFF. DNA of the CDR3: TGCAGTGCTAGAGATCTCAGAACCACCGGGGAGCTGTTTTTT. This chain joins TRBV20-1 and TRBJ2-2; no clear D. The CDR3 runs 14 residues. Germline CDR1 is DFQATT and CDR2 is SNEGSKA (reference sequence). The V and J ends lost 0 bases and 4 bases respectively, with 9 bases between them.

This rearrangement joins TRBV28 to TRBJ2-2, with D maybe TRBD1 (5 bases). Trimming left V 7 bases short and J 7 bases short, with 13 bases between. This CDR3 spans 13 amino acids. Germline V gene lookup returns CDR1 MDHEN and CDR2 SYDVKM. DNA for the CDR3: TGTGCCAGCAATGCCCAGGGAAGCGGGGAGCTGTTTTTT. This codes for CASNAQGSGELFF.

The chain's CDR3 is CSANGVYEQYF. The DNA of the CDR3 is TGCAGCGCGAACGGGGTCTACGAGCAGTACTTC. The chain is built from TRBV29-1 and TRBJ2-7, with D tentatively TRBD2 (5 bases). Germline CDR1 SQVTM, CDR2 ANQGSEA. This CDR3 spans 11 amino acids. Trimming shortened V by 7 bases and J by 3 bases, and 10 bases separated the two germline ends.

The rearrangement links TRBV15 to TRBJ1-2; D not resolved. The ends were cut back, 2 bases at V and 4 bases at J, with 8 bases in the middle. The CDR3 covers 13 residues. In germline, CDR1 is LNHNV, CDR2 YYDKDF (reference sequence). CDR3 nucleotide sequence: TGTGCCACCAGCAGATTGGCAAGCTATGGCTACACCTTC. As protein: CATSRLASYGYTF.

The V and J genes are TRBV14 and TRBJ2-7; TRBD2 matches at 11 bases. Germline CDR1 SGHDN, CDR2 FVKESK. The length of the CDR3 is 15 residues. Trimming removed 1 base from V and 6 bases from J; junction bases left unmatched: 5. The CDR3 loop is CASSQALGLAAEQYF. For the CDR3, the DNA is TGTGCCAGCAGCCAAGCCCTGGGACTAGCGGCCGAGCAGTACTTC.

As concerns this clonotype: At one end, the junction sequence differs from germline, possibly due to a read error. J is TRBJ1-5 and V is TRBV11-2; weak D call: TRBD1 (5 bases). The CDR3 runs to 14 residues. Germline V gives CDR1 SGHAT, CDR2 FQNNGV. The CDR3 reads CASSLDGGIQPQHF. The CDR3 bases are TGTGCCAGCAGCCTAGACGGGGGTATTCAGCCCCAGCATTTT.

The chain couples TRBV11-2 to TRBJ1-6; D gene uncertain. V lost 2 bases and J lost 7, with 9 bases in between. This CDR3 is built from 14 residues. Germline loops: CDR1 SGHAT, CDR2 FQNNGV. DNA for the CDR3: TGTGCCAGCAGCTTACCGGAGTTAAATTCACCCCTCCACTTT. It specifies CASSLPELNSPLHF.

The rearrangement joins TRBV14 to TRBJ2-2; 10 bases are a match to TRBD2. Germline values: CDR1 SGHDN, CDR2 FVKESK. The CDR3 has 15 residues. J was trimmed by 5 bases and V by 2 bases; bases with no gene match: 2. The chain's CDR3 is CASSQLAGVTGELFF. CDR3 nucleotide sequence: TGTGCCAGCAGCCAACTAGCGGGAGTGACCGGGGAGCTGTTTTTT.

The chain links TRBV28 to TRBJ2-1; 10 bases fit TRBD2. V shed 7 bases, J shed 3 bases, and the junction held 6 bases outside the gene matches. The CDR3 extends over 15 amino acids. CDR1 MDHEN and CDR2 SYDVKM come from the germline V gene. The DNA for the CDR3 is TGTGCCAGCACCCGCGGGACTAGCGTCTACAATGAGCAGTTCTTC. Its translation: CASTRGTSVYNEQFF. Full variable domain (outside the CDR3, taken from reference TRBV28 and TRBJ2-1): DVKVTQSSRYLVKRTGEKVFLECVQDMDHENMFWYRQDPGLGLRLIYFSYDVKMKEKGDIPEGYSVSREKKERFSLILESASTNQTSMYLCASTRGTSVYNEQFFGPGTRLTVL.

This chain connects TRBV12-3 or TRBV12-4 to TRBJ2-5, with D maybe TRBD1 (6 bases). The CDR3 loop spans 14 amino acids. V was trimmed by 6 bases and J by 0 bases, leaving 11 bases between them. As DNA, the CDR3 is TGTGCCAGCAGCTGGACAGATTACCAAGAGACCCAGTACTTC. Residues: CASSWTDYQETQYF.

The rearrangement joins TRBV4-2 to TRBJ2-7; a weak D match, TRBD2 (6 bases). The CDR3 sequence is 14 residues long. V lost 0 bases to trimming and J lost 4 bases, with 10 bases between them. Germline V gives CDR1 LGHNA, CDR2 YNFKEQ. The DNA of the CDR3 is TGTGCCAGCAGCCAAGAGGCGGGAACGTACGAGCAGTACTTC. Protein product: CASSQEAGTYEQYF.

The chain is built from TRBV7-9 and TRBJ2-7, with D perhaps matching TRBD2 (6 bases). This CDR3 has 14 amino acids. The germline CDR1 and CDR2 sequences are SEHNR and FQNEAQ (reference sequence). Trimming removed 3 bases from V and 4 bases from J, with 13 bases in between. This CDR3 reads CASSFPGGLYEQYF. The CDR3 DNA is TGTGCCAGCAGCTTCCCCGGGGGTCTGTACGAGCAGTACTTC.

The V and J genes are TRBV9 and TRBJ2-7, with D possibly being TRBD1 or TRBD2 (5 bases each). The germline V gene encodes CDR1 SGDLS and CDR2 YYNGEE. Trimming removed 0 bases from V and 7 bases from J, with 17 bases in between. The CDR3 runs 15 residues. CDR3 sequence: CASSVALGPSGEQYF. CDR3 DNA sequence: TGTGCCAGCAGCGTAGCTTTGGGGCCCTCGGGGGAGCAGTACTTC.

This chain links TRBV9 with TRBJ2-2, with TRBD2 identical over 7 bases. The CDR3 spans 13 residues. V shed 10 bases, J shed 4 bases, and the junction held 7 bases outside the gene matches. Germline assignment: CDR1 SGDLS and CDR2 YYNGEE. CDR3 nucleotides: TGTGCCTCAAGAGCGGGAACCACCGGGGAGCTGTTTTTT. Amino acids: CASRAGTTGELFF.

The chain couples TRBV9 to TRBJ2-2, with D possibly being TRBD1 (6 bases). Germline values: CDR1 SGDLS, CDR2 YYNGEE. CDR3 length: 14 residues. V was shortened by 6 bases and J by 2 bases, with 11 bases between the two germline ends. CDR3 sequence reads: CASTGTLNTGELFF. The CDR3, as DNA: TGTGCCAGCACCGGGACACTCAACACCGGGGAGCTGTTTTTT.

The chain has TRBV7-3 and TRBJ2-1; TRBD2 aligns across 14 bases. The CDR3 extends over 15 amino acids. Germline-derived CDR1 and CDR2 are SGHTA and FQGTGA. J was trimmed by 8 bases and V by 5 bases; bases with no gene match: 5. The CDR3 nucleotides read TGTGCCAGCAGCGCCGGGACTAGCGGGAGCGATGAGCAGTTCTTC. Protein sequence: CASSAGTSGSDEQFF.

CDR3 loop: CSASNYNEQFF. The CDR3, as DNA: TGCAGTGCTTCCAATTACAATGAGCAGTTCTTC. J is TRBJ2-1 and V is TRBV20-1; no reliable D call. Germline-derived CDR1 and CDR2 are DFQATT and SNEGSKA (reference sequence). This CDR3 has 11 residues. Trimming removed 5 bases from V and 4 bases from J, with 6 bases in between.

The chain uses TRBV19 and TRBJ1-5; tentative D call: TRBD1 (5 bases). This CDR3 comprises 17 residues. V was clipped by 7 bases and J by 1 base, with 20 bases between them. From germline, CDR1 is LNHDA and CDR2 SQIVND (reference sequence). CDR3 sequence (DNA): TGTGCCAGTACCAGTGGGGGAGGCAGCCTAAGCAATCAGCCCCAGCATTTT. Its translation: CASTSGGGSLSNQPQHF.

V and J are TRBV19 and TRBJ1-1, with 9 nucleotides matching TRBD1. This CDR3 contains 18 residues. Germline loops: CDR1 LNHDA, CDR2 SQIVND (reference sequence). V gave up 1 base and J gave up 3 bases; unmatched junction bases: 12. The CDR3 coding sequence is TGTGCCAGTAGTATAGTAACCCGGGACAGGGTACGTGACACTGAAGCTTTCTTT. Translation: CASSIVTRDRVRDTEAFF.

The chain carries TRBV6-5 and TRBJ2-3; 8 nucleotides agree with TRBD2. CDR3 length: 14 residues. V lost 8 bases and J lost 2; bases outside the gene matches: 6. Germline CDR1 reads MNHEY; CDR2 reads SVGAGI. In DNA form, the CDR3 reads TGTGCCAGCGGGGGACTAGGACCCACAGATACGCAGTATTTT. Encoded protein: CASGGLGPTDTQYF.

The rearrangement links TRBV20-1 to TRBJ2-1; D call uncertain. This CDR3 has 15 residues. In germline, CDR1 is DFQATT, CDR2 SNEGSKA (reference sequence). Trimming removed 3 bases at V and 0 bases at J, with 12 bases between. CDR3 nucleotides: TGCAGTGCTAGGGTCTACCCAAGCTCCTACAATGAGCAGTTCTTC. Translation gives CSARVYPSSYNEQFF.

The chain uses TRBV29-1 and TRBJ1-2; 8 nucleotides align to TRBD1. The V segment lost 7 bases and the J segment 3 bases; nucleotides outside the gene matches: 13. The CDR3 contains 15 residues. Germline lookup yields CDR1 SQVTM and CDR2 ANQGSEA. In DNA form, the CDR3 reads TGCAGCGCTGAGGATTACAGGGGGTCGTACTATGGCTACACCTTC. Amino acids: CSAEDYRGSYYGYTF.

Only one count was recorded for this clonotype. The rearrangement joins TRBV29-1 to TRBJ1-2, with 11 nucleotides matching TRBD1. This CDR3 spans 13 amino acids. Germline-derived CDR1 and CDR2 are SQVTM and ANQGSEA. The V and J ends lost 7 bases and 3 bases, in that order; junction bases with no gene match: 4. The CDR3 is CSAWTGGDYGYTF. The CDR3 DNA reads TGCAGCGCCTGGACAGGGGGCGACTATGGCTACACCTTC. The whole variable domain, remainder taken from reference TRBV29-1 and TRBJ1-2, is SAVISQKPSRDICQRGTSLTIQCQVDSQVTMMFWYRQQPGQSLTLIATANQGSEATYESGFVIDKFPISRPNLTFSTLTVSNMSPEDSSIYLCSAWTGGDYGYTFGSGTRLTVV.

The rearrangement joins TRBV20-1 to TRBJ2-7; D call uncertain. CDR3 length equals 15 residues. Germline V lookup: CDR1 DFQATT, CDR2 SNEGSKA (reference sequence). With 0 bases removed from V and 6 bases from J, the gap between germline ends came to 18 bases. CDR3 coding DNA: TGCAGTGCTAGAGATCCGCGTATATTGGGAACCGAGCAGTACTTC. Amino acids: CSARDPRILGTEQYF.

The chain joins TRBV3-1 to TRBJ1-4; D uncertain. There are 15 residues in the CDR3. Germline CDR1 reads LGHDT; CDR2 reads YNNKEL (reference sequence). Deletions cut 4 bases from V and 5 bases from J, with 14 bases between. The CDR3 sequence is CASSPYDTRNEKLFF. The DNA of the CDR3 is TGTGCCAGCAGCCCTTACGACACAAGAAATGAAAAACTGTTTTTT. Combining the CDR3 with reference TRBV3-1 and TRBJ1-4 gives the whole variable domain DTAVSQTPKYLVTQMGNDKSIKCEQNLGHDTMYWYKQDSKKFLKIMFSYNNKELIINETVPNRFSPKSPDKAHLNLHINSLELGDSAVYFCASSPYDTRNEKLFFGSGTQLSVL.

The chain recombines TRBV20-1 with TRBJ1-5; 7 nucleotides match TRBD1. CDR1 and CDR2 (germline): DFQATT, SNEGSKA (reference sequence). The CDR3 is made up of 15 amino acids. J was trimmed by 6 bases and V by 5 bases; bases with no gene match: 13. The CDR3 sequence is CSALQSTGDFQPQHF. CDR3 bases: TGCAGTGCTCTTCAATCAACAGGGGATTTTCAGCCCCAGCATTTT.

The chain couples TRBV5-1 to TRBJ2-7; 7 bases are a match to TRBD1. The V gene end was trimmed by 0 bases and the J gene end by 2 bases; junction bases not matched to a gene: 2. Germline values: CDR1 SGHRS, CDR2 YFSETQ. The CDR3 consists of 14 residues. This CDR3 is CASSLGDSTYEQYF. The CDR3 bases are TGCGCCAGCAGCTTGGGGGACAGCACCTACGAGCAGTACTTC.

This chain uses TRBV27 with TRBJ2-5; TRBD2 matches at 8 bases. The germline V gene has CDR1 MNHEY and CDR2 SMNVEV (reference sequence). J lost 11 bases, V lost 5 bases, and 10 bases had no gene match. There are 13 residues in the CDR3. CDR3 region: CASSPGLAGSQYF. CDR3 in DNA: TGTGCCAGCAGTCCAGGACTAGCAGGTTCTCAGTACTTC.

The CDR3: CASSPTGGLKTQYF. The CDR3 DNA sequence: TGTGCCAGCAGCCCGACAGGGGGCTTGAAGACCCAGTACTTC. The chain has TRBV12-3 or TRBV12-4 and TRBJ2-5, with TRBD1 matching 10 bases. V dropped 6 bases and J dropped 6; count of bases not matched to a gene: 7. The CDR3 length is 14 residues.

The V and J genes are TRBV14 and TRBJ2-3; TRBD1 matches at 9 bases. CDR1 SGHDN and CDR2 FVKESK come from the germline V gene. This CDR3 is built from 15 residues. Unmatched junction bases numbered 2, after V lost 0 bases and J lost 4 bases. As DNA, the CDR3 is TGTGCCAGCAGCCAAGATACAGGGGGCTCAGATACGCAGTATTTT. Translation: CASSQDTGGSDTQYF. Full variable domain (missing parts from reference TRBV14 and TRBJ2-3): EAGVTQFPSHSVIEKGQTVTLRCDPISGHDNLYWYRRVMGKEIKFLLHFVKESKQDESGMPNNRFLAERTGGTYSTLKVQPAELEDSGVYFCASSQDTGGSDTQYFGPGTRLTVL.